This T cell receptor beta chain was captured by sequencing in a study of blood T cell repertoires in COVID-19. Germline lookup yields CDR1 MDHEN and CDR2 SYDVKM. The CDR3 contains 13 residues. The V and J ends lost 5 bases and 4 bases respectively, with 9 bases between them. Authors' data handling: Amplification with reference gene primers provided the estimates of nucleated cell counts. Method: immunoSEQ multiplex PCR; TCRdb's copy keeps in-frame clones and lacks some. V and J calls and clone size come straight from that table; D and trimming were deduced from the DNA. The sample consists of fewer than 200,000 clones, 89% of them appearing once.

J is TRBJ1-5 and V is TRBV28, with D hard to call. What was sequenced was peripheral blood. This receptor was identified in a man younger than 30 who had recovered from COVID-19. CDR3 sequence reads: CASSPTINQPQHF. The CDR3 nucleotides are TGTGCCAGCAGTCCTACGATAAATCAGCCCCAGCATTTT.